The rows below give T cell receptor beta chains drawn from one sample of a study of identical twins. From the 5' RACE reads, TCRdb called clonotypes with MiXCR, one entry per CDR3 protein. The table records 700,000 or so distinct CDR3 sequences, 8.6% of them present only once. In addition, the sample was reused for a study of yellow fever vaccine responses in identical twins.

Sequenced sample: PBMCs. All receptors derive from a woman aged 18-30 years in good health. Both conserved end residues are part of each CDR3. A D gene is named only where the DNA matches it firmly. Only part of the rows carry a size: once, few, many, or a class if the clone is expanded.

V	D	J	size	CDR3	DNA
TRBV7-2	NA	TRBJ1-2	few	CASSEGVGLYGYTF	TGTGCCAGCAGCGAAGGAGTGGGCCTCTATGGCTACACCTTC
TRBV7-9	NA	TRBJ1-1	few	CASSQDTGTFGAFF	TGTGCCAGCAGCCAGGACACTGGCACCTTTGGAGCTTTCTTT
TRBV7-9	NA	TRBJ2-1	NA	CASSEGAARKEQFF	TGTGCCAGCAGCGAGGGTGCCGCCAGGAAGGAGCAGTTCTTC
TRBV5-5	TRBD2	TRBJ2-3	many	CASSSIAGPSFGDTQYF	TGTGCCAGCAGCTCCATAGCGGGACCTTCCTTTGGAGATACGCAGTATTTT
TRBV7-2	NA	TRBJ2-7	NA	CASSFHGPAYEQYF	TGTGCCAGCAGCTTCCACGGACCAGCCTACGAGCAGTACTTC
TRBV9	TRBD1	TRBJ2-3	NA	CASSAQQGIGDTQYF	TGTGCCAGCAGCGCTCAACAGGGGATTGGAGATACGCAGTATTTT
TRBV20-1	NA	TRBJ2-2	NA	CSAHNPGLAITGELFF	TGCAGTGCACATAATCCGGGACTGGCAATAACCGGGGAGCTGTTTTTT
TRBV6-5	NA	TRBJ2-7	few	CASSYGMGTGEQYF	TGTGCCAGCAGTTACGGGATGGGGACGGGAGAGCAGTACTTC
TRBV30	NA	TRBJ2-2	few	CAWANTGELFF	TGTGCCTGGGCGAACACCGGGGAGCTGTTTTTT
TRBV19	TRBD2	TRBJ2-1	NA	CASGNYSGGYNEQFF	TGTGCCAGTGGCAACTATAGCGGGGGTTACAATGAGCAGTTCTTC
TRBV9	NA	TRBJ2-1	NA	CASSGLGVFFF	TGTGCCAGCAGCGGCCTAGGGGTATTTTTCTTC
TRBV27	NA	TRBJ2-2	few	CASSSIDDSMRGTGELFF	TGTGCCAGCAGTTCGATTGATGACAGCATGCGAGGCACCGGGGAGCTGTTTTTT
TRBV15	NA	TRBJ2-3	few	CATSRMGERTSTDTQYF	TGTGCCACCAGCAGAATGGGGGAGAGAACTAGCACAGATACGCAGTATTTT
TRBV7-2	TRBD1	TRBJ2-5	few	CASSMRQGARETQYF	TGTGCCAGCAGCATGCGACAGGGGGCACGGGAGACCCAGTACTTC